These 24 T cell receptor beta chains were sequenced from one sample in a study of blood T cell repertoires in COVID-19. Assay used: immunoSEQ multiplex PCR; TCRdb lists only in-frame clones, some missing. Among a few hundred thousand clones listed, 80% to 90% were seen once. Material for sequencing was PBMCs or T cells enriched from blood (not recorded which). Source of these receptors: a man younger than 40 who had recovered from COVID-19.

The CDR3, as DNA: TGTGCCAGCAGCCAAGATGCGAGGGGGAATGGCTACACCTTC. The encoded protein is CASSQDARGNGYTF. The chain recombines TRBV4-2 with TRBJ1-2, with D possibly being TRBD1 (6 bases). CDR3 length equals 14 residues. Trimming left V 0 bases short and J 6 bases short, with 11 bases between. Looked up from germline, CDR1 is LGHNA and CDR2 is YNFKEQ.

This chain links TRBV6-5 with TRBJ2-7, with D possibly TRBD1 on 6 matching bases. This CDR3 has 14 amino acids. V lost 6 bases and J 5 bases, leaving 17 bases between the germline ends. Germline V gene sequence: CDR1 MNHEY, CDR2 SVGAGI. The CDR3: CASRYGQGFHEQYF. The DNA for the CDR3 is TGTGCCAGCAGGTATGGCCAGGGGTTCCACGAGCAGTACTTC.

The gene calls are TRBV9 and TRBJ1-1, with TRBD1 matching 7 bases. The germline gives CDR1 SGDLS, CDR2 YYNGEE. The CDR3 loop spans 18 amino acids. With 3 bases clipped from V and 0 bases from J, the junction kept 14 bases outside the gene matches. In DNA, the CDR3 is TGTGCCAGCAGCGCGAACCCGGACAGGACATTTATGAACACTGAAGCTTTCTTT. Amino acid sequence: CASSANPDRTFMNTEAFF.

This clone was detected a few times. The chain carries TRBV7-2 and TRBJ2-2; D possibly corresponds to TRBD1 (6 bases). The germline CDR1 and CDR2 sequences are SGHTA and FQGNSA. CDR3 length: 14 amino acids. V was clipped by 3 bases and J by 4 bases, with 9 bases between them. The CDR3 sequence is CASSFQGTTGELFF. CDR3 nucleotide sequence: TGTGCCAGCAGCTTCCAGGGGACCACCGGGGAGCTGTTTTTT.

This chain connects TRBV5-1 to TRBJ1-1; weak D call: TRBD1 (6 bases). CDR1 is SGHRS, CDR2 YFSETQ, per germline. The CDR3 contains 17 residues. Trimming left V 0 bases short and J 1 base short, with 16 bases between. The CDR3 loop reads CASSLGWQTRGNTEAFF. DNA of the CDR3: TGCGCCAGCAGCTTGGGCTGGCAAACCAGGGGGAACACTGAAGCTTTCTTT.

The chain joins TRBV7-2 to TRBJ1-1, with a tentative D call TRBD1 (6 bases). CDR1 and CDR2 (germline): SGHTA, FQGNSA. The CDR3 consists of 12 residues. Between the trimmed V and J ends, which lost 6 bases and 8 bases, there was a span of 13 bases. The CDR3 sequence: CASSRTALEAFF. CDR3 nucleotides: TGTGCCAGCAGTCGGACAGCTTTGGAAGCTTTCTTT.

V and J are TRBV19 and TRBJ2-1; 13 nucleotides agree with TRBD2. Germline assignment: CDR1 LNHDA and CDR2 SQIVND (reference sequence). The V segment lost 7 bases and the J segment 6 bases; nucleotides outside the gene matches: 9. The CDR3 loop spans 16 amino acids. DNA for the CDR3: TGTGCCAGTACGGATACTAGCGGGGGGGCCGGCAATGAGCAGTTCTTC. Amino acid sequence: CASTDTSGGAGNEQFF.

This clone was counted between two and nine times. The CDR3 DNA follows: TGTGCCAGCAGCAACCGGGGGGACTACACTGAAGCTTTCTTT. Protein sequence: CASSNRGDYTEAFF. This chain connects TRBV6-5 to TRBJ1-1, with D possibly matching TRBD1 (5 bases). The V and J ends lost 6 bases and 3 bases respectively, with 14 bases between them. The germline V gene encodes CDR1 MNHEY and CDR2 SVGAGI. This CDR3 is 14 amino acids long.

The chain has TRBV4-1 and TRBJ1-1; D is possibly TRBD1 (5 bases). The length of the CDR3 is 16 residues. Germline CDR1 and CDR2: MGHRA and YSYEKL. Trimming left V 1 base short and J 4 bases short, with 16 bases between. DNA for the CDR3: TGCGCCAGCAGCCAAGGCTCAACCAGGGTCGGCACTGAAGCTTTCTTT. This translates into CASSQGSTRVGTEAFF.

This clone has just a few counts. The V call is TRBV19, the J call TRBJ1-1; TRBD1 matches at 9 bases. V was pared by 2 bases and J by 0 bases, with 13 bases of the junction left unmatched. The V gene's germline CDR1 is LNHDA and CDR2 SQIVND (reference sequence). This CDR3 is built from 19 residues. The CDR3 region is CASSIRRGTGSLMNTEAFF. Here the CDR3 DNA reads TGTGCCAGTAGTATACGCCGGGGGACAGGGTCTCTCATGAACACTGAAGCTTTCTTT.

The chain recombines TRBV4-1 with TRBJ1-2, with TRBD1 matching 10 bases. Germline CDR1 and CDR2: MGHRA and YSYEKL. CDR3 size: 14 residues. V shed 1 base and J 6 bases; nucleotides not matched to a gene: 2. CDR3 in amino acids: CASSQVGQGNGYTF. The DNA of the CDR3 is TGCGCCAGCAGCCAAGTGGGACAGGGGAATGGCTACACCTTC.

This clone has a handful of counts. The rearrangement joins TRBV6-1 to TRBJ2-6; D unclear. The CDR3 spans 18 residues. Between the trimmed V and J ends, which lost 11 bases and 0 bases, there was a span of 23 bases. The germline CDR1 and CDR2 sequences are MNHNS and SASEGT. The CDR3 sequence is CACGESLVTASGANVLTF. The CDR3 nucleotides read TGTGCCTGCGGTGAGTCCTTAGTTACCGCCTCTGGGGCCAACGTCCTGACTTTC.

This chain links TRBV5-1 with TRBJ2-2; D not certain. The CDR3 runs to 16 residues. Germline V lookup: CDR1 SGHRS, CDR2 YFSETQ. Trimming shortened V by 1 base and J by 1 base, and 11 bases separated the two germline ends. CDR3 nucleotide sequence: TGCGCCAGCAGCTTGTTGACACCGAAGAACACCGGGGAGCTGTTTTTT. Its translation is CASSLLTPKNTGELFF.

V is TRBV13 and J is TRBJ2-7, with 9 bases that match TRBD1. V lost 6 bases, J lost 2 bases, and 5 bases stayed unmatched. CDR1 and CDR2 from the germline V gene are PRHDT and FYEKMQ (reference sequence). The length of the CDR3 is 14 residues. CDR3 region: CASSIGTGTYEQYF. In DNA form, the CDR3 reads TGTGCCAGCAGTATCGGGACAGGGACCTACGAGCAGTACTTC.

V usage is TRBV4-1 and J usage is TRBJ2-2, with D unresolved. Germline values: CDR1 MGHRA, CDR2 YSYEKL. This CDR3 comprises 14 residues. The ends were cut back, 2 bases at V and 6 bases at J, with 10 bases in the middle. CDR3 protein: CASSQHSQAGELFF. CDR3 DNA sequence: TGCGCCAGCAGCCAACACTCGCAGGCCGGGGAGCTGTTTTTT.

The V gene is TRBV2, the J gene TRBJ1-1; tentative D call: TRBD1 (5 bases). The CDR3 is made up of 12 amino acids. Trimming removed 7 bases at V and 7 bases at J, with 13 bases between. Germline-derived CDR1 and CDR2 are SNHLY and FYNNEI. CDR3 amino acids: CASNQGLFEAFF. For the CDR3, the DNA is TGTGCCAGCAACCAGGGCCTGTTTGAAGCTTTCTTT.

This clone was found a few times. The CDR3: CASSATGVDQPQHF. DNA for the CDR3: TGTGCCAGCAGCGCTACAGGGGTGGATCAGCCCCAGCATTTT. The chain joins TRBV5-6 to TRBJ1-5; 7 nucleotides line up with TRBD1. Per the germline V gene, CDR1 is SGHDT and CDR2 is YYEEEE. The V segment lost 4 bases and the J segment 5 bases; nucleotides outside the gene matches: 6. The CDR3 is 14 amino acids.

This clone was observed a few times. The chain recombines TRBV4-1 with TRBJ2-7, with 8 bases lining up with TRBD1. Losses at the gene ends were 3 bases for V and 2 bases for J; bases not matched to a gene: 9. CDR1 is MGHRA, CDR2 YSYEKL, per germline. This CDR3 contains 16 residues. The CDR3: CASSHVQGAIPYEQYF. The CDR3 DNA follows: TGCGCCAGCAGCCACGTCCAGGGGGCGATACCCTACGAGCAGTACTTC.

This chain connects TRBV28 to TRBJ1-2, with TRBD1 matching over 7 bases. This CDR3 spans 13 amino acids. After removal of 3 bases from V and 4 bases from J, the junction contained 2 bases not matched to a gene. CDR1 is MDHEN, CDR2 SYDVKM, per germline. CDR3 bases: TGTGCCAGCAGTTTCAGGGGGACCTATGGCTACACCTTC. This translates into CASSFRGTYGYTF.

This clone showed up just a few times. V and J are TRBV9 and TRBJ2-7; 7 nucleotides match TRBD1. CDR3 length: 15 amino acids. Germline CDR1 and CDR2: SGDLS and YYNGEE. Trimming took 0 bases from V and 1 from J; bases not matched to a gene: 4. CDR3 nucleotides: TGTGCCAGCAGCGTAGCTGGGACAGCATCCTACGAGCAGTACTTC. Translating it yields CASSVAGTASYEQYF.

This clone showed up just once. The genes are TRBV7-3 and TRBJ1-3, with unresolved D. Germline V gives CDR1 SGHTA, CDR2 FQGTGA. V was cut by 2 bases and J by 0 bases, with 8 bases left in between. The CDR3 consists of 15 residues. This CDR3 is CASSLSGLSGNTIYF. The CDR3 bases are TGTGCCAGCAGCTTATCGGGTCTCTCTGGAAACACCATATATTTT.

Regarding this clone: Other nucleotide sequences from this sample produce the same CDR3. V usage is TRBV29-1 and J usage is TRBJ1-4; D is uncertain. The CDR3 has 12 residues. V shed 6 bases and J shed 6 bases, with 11 bases lying between them. Germline CDR1 reads SQVTM; CDR2 reads ANQGSEA. Here the CDR3 reads CSVLGGDEKLFF. The CDR3 DNA sequence: TGCAGCGTCCTCGGAGGAGATGAAAAACTGTTTTTT.

This chain connects TRBV28 to TRBJ1-2; 7 nucleotides agree with TRBD1. Germline values: CDR1 MDHEN, CDR2 SYDVKM. With V trimmed by 6 bases and J by 0 bases, 7 bases remained unmatched. The CDR3 is 15 amino acids. CDR3 sequence (DNA): TGTGCCAGCAGACTGAGACAGGGAACTAACTATGGCTACACCTTC. This encodes CASRLRQGTNYGYTF.

V is TRBV29-1 and J is TRBJ1-2; tentative D call: TRBD1 (5 bases). The CDR3 totals 13 residues. Per the germline V gene, CDR1 is SQVTM and CDR2 is ANQGSEA. The V end lost 7 bases, the J end lost 2 bases, and 14 bases lay between the germline ends. This CDR3 is CSALTDLNYGYTF. DNA for the CDR3: TGCAGCGCTCTGACAGACCTGAACTATGGCTACACCTTC.